What follows are 32 T cell receptor beta chains derived from one specimen sequenced in a study of control samples from healthy donors and cancer patients. TCRdb's copy holds only in-frame clones and misses some; the assay was immunoSEQ multiplex PCR. The sample lists about 180,000 clones, around nine tenths occurring once. Sequencing was done on a sample of blood. The origin of the receptors is a man aged 30 to 39 in good health.

The chain joins TRBV24-1 to TRBJ2-5; no clear D. Germline CDR1 is KGHDR and CDR2 is SFDVKD. The CDR3 is 13 amino acids. Between the trimmed V and J ends, which lost 4 bases and 7 bases, there was a span of 12 bases. CDR3 bases: TGTGCCACCAGTGACCGATTGGCAGGGACCCAGTACTTC. The encoded protein is CATSDRLAGTQYF.

This sequence joins TRBV5-1 and TRBJ1-1; TRBD1 matches at 10 bases. The CDR3 loop spans 14 amino acids. Losses at the gene ends were 6 bases for V and 4 bases for J; bases not matched to a gene: 6. Germline CDR1 reads SGHRS; CDR2 reads YFSETQ. The CDR3 here is CASTGQGGGTEAFF. The CDR3 coding sequence is TGCGCCAGCACCGGACAGGGGGGCGGCACTGAAGCTTTCTTT.

This chain joins TRBV10-3 and TRBJ2-3; 11 nucleotides agree with TRBD2. J lost 6 bases, V lost 6 bases, and 5 bases had no gene match. The V gene's germline CDR1 is ENHRY and CDR2 SYGVKD. The CDR3 is 14 residues long. As DNA, the CDR3 is TGTGCCATCAGGGCTAGCGGGGGGCAGGATACGCAGTATTTT. This encodes CAIRASGGQDTQYF.

J is TRBJ1-5 and V is TRBV30; the D gene is possibly TRBD1 (6 bases). The CDR3 extends over 14 amino acids. CDR1 is GTSNPN, CDR2 SVGIG, per germline (reference sequence). The ends were cut back, 2 bases at V and 9 bases at J, with 17 bases in the middle. CDR3 nucleotides: TGTGCCTGGAGTACCGGGACACCGGCGGGGCCCCAGCATTTT. Amino acid sequence: CAWSTGTPAGPQHF.

The chain links TRBV3-1 (or the pseudogene TRBV3-2) to TRBJ1-2, with a weak D call TRBD1 (6 bases). V was cut by 4 bases and J by 4 bases, with 13 bases left in between. The CDR3 has 14 residues. Germline V CDR1 and CDR2: LGHDT, YNNKEL (reference sequence). The DNA for the CDR3 is TGTGCCAGCAGCCCACGACAGGAACTCTATGGCTACACCTTC. It specifies CASSPRQELYGYTF.

The chain links TRBV11-2 to TRBJ1-6; TRBD1 agrees at 9 bases. The germline CDR1 and CDR2 sequences are SGHAT and FQNNGV. V lost 1 base, J lost 9 bases, and 10 bases stayed unmatched. CDR3 length equals 17 residues. CDR3: CASSLVGGTGSVSPLHF. The CDR3 DNA reads as TGTGCCAGCAGCTTAGTGGGCGGGACAGGGAGCGTTTCACCCCTCCACTTT.

The chain employs TRBV10-3 and TRBJ2-5, with D perhaps matching TRBD2 (5 bases). Germline CDR1 reads ENHRY; CDR2 reads SYGVKD. V lost 3 bases to trimming and J lost 0 bases, with 8 bases between them. The CDR3 loop spans 14 amino acids. CDR3 protein: CAISDSGYQETQYF. In DNA form, the CDR3 reads TGTGCCATCAGTGACTCGGGGTACCAAGAGACCCAGTACTTC.

The chain has TRBV5-6 and TRBJ2-3; possible D gene TRBD2, 5 bases. Trimming shortened V by 4 bases and J by 0 bases, and 12 bases separated the two germline ends. CDR3 size: 15 residues. The germline V gene encodes CDR1 SGHDT and CDR2 YYEEEE. CDR3 DNA: TGTGCCAGCAGCCCCTCGGACTTTAGCACAGATACGCAGTATTTT. Protein product: CASSPSDFSTDTQYF.

The chain links TRBV9 to TRBJ1-3, with 12 bases fitting TRBD1. V was pared by 0 bases and J by 3 bases, with 10 bases of the junction left unmatched. Germline loops: CDR1 SGDLS, CDR2 YYNGEE. The CDR3 contains 19 residues. CDR3 nucleotide sequence: TGTGCCAGCAGCGTAGCACCAGCCGGGACAGGGGGCGGTGGAAACACCATATATTTT. Translation: CASSVAPAGTGGGGNTIYF.

The V gene is TRBV30, the J gene TRBJ1-5; TRBD1 is a possible D gene (5 bases). This CDR3 comprises 12 residues. V gave up 2 bases and J gave up 7 bases, with 9 bases separating them. CDR1 is GTSNPN, CDR2 SVGIG, per germline (reference sequence). The CDR3 region is CAWSSGAQPQHF. The CDR3 coding sequence is TGTGCCTGGAGTTCCGGGGCGCAGCCCCAGCATTTT.

The CDR3 DNA follows: TGTGCCAGCAGCTTGGCCGTGTCGGGAGGAGAGACCCAGTACTTC. It yields the protein CASSLAVSGGETQYF. This rearrangement joins TRBV5-4 to TRBJ2-5; 7 positions match TRBD2. J was trimmed by 4 bases and V by 0 bases; bases with no gene match: 6. Germline-derived CDR1 and CDR2 are SGHNT and YYREEE (reference sequence). The CDR3 covers 15 residues.

The chain links TRBV5-4 to TRBJ2-1; 13 bases match TRBD2. Germline-derived CDR1 and CDR2 are SGHNT and YYREEE (reference sequence). The CDR3 extends over 18 amino acids. V dropped 0 bases and J dropped 1; count of bases not matched to a gene: 4. The CDR3 sequence: CASSLGLAGGGSYNEQFF. Here the CDR3 DNA reads TGTGCCAGCAGCTTGGGACTAGCGGGAGGTGGGTCCTACAATGAGCAGTTCTTC. Full variable domain (missing parts from reference TRBV5-4 and TRBJ2-1): ETGVTQSPTHLIKTRGQQVTLRCSSQSGHNTVSWYQQALGQGPQFIFQYYREEENGRGNFPPRFSGLQFPNYSSELNVNALELDDSALYLCASSLGLAGGGSYNEQFFGPGTRLTVL.

The chain carries TRBV28 and TRBJ2-3; D not resolved. Trimming pared 7 bases from V and 6 bases from J, leaving 11 bases between. The germline CDR1 and CDR2 sequences are MDHEN and SYDVKM. This CDR3 has 12 amino acids. The CDR3 reads CASIASEDTQYF. DNA for the CDR3: TGTGCCAGCATCGCGTCCGAGGATACGCAGTATTTT.

The genes are TRBV5-1 and TRBJ2-1, with 8 bases fitting TRBD2. J lost 3 bases, V lost 4 bases, and 9 bases had no gene match. This CDR3 has 16 residues. The germline gives CDR1 SGHRS, CDR2 YFSETQ. This chain's CDR3 is CASSEVAGRLYNEQFF. The CDR3 region has the DNA TGCGCCAGCAGCGAGGTAGCGGGGAGACTCTACAATGAGCAGTTCTTC.

This rearrangement joins TRBV19 to TRBJ1-1, with D unresolved. Trimming cost V 4 bases and J 2 bases, with 8 bases left between them. The CDR3 contains 13 residues. CDR1 is LNHDA and CDR2 is SQIVND in the germline V gene (reference sequence). The CDR3: CASSTTANTEAFF. CDR3 nucleotides: TGTGCCAGTAGTACCACTGCTAACACTGAAGCTTTCTTT.

The chain is built from TRBV7-8 and TRBJ2-5, with D possibly matching TRBD1 (6 bases). V was trimmed by 7 bases and J by 2 bases, leaving 17 bases between them. This CDR3 region has 15 residues. From germline, CDR1 is SGHVS and CDR2 FQNEAQ. DNA of the CDR3: TGTGCCAGCAACCACAAGGGGCAGGGGCAAGAGACCCAGTACTTC. It is translated as CASNHKGQGQETQYF.

The J gene is TRBJ1-2, the V gene TRBV23-1, with D tentatively TRBD1 (6 bases). TRBV23-1 is an ORF, with its function uncertain. The CDR3 is made up of 17 amino acids. Trimming took 5 bases from V and 1 from J, leaving 20 bases between them. CDR3 amino acids: CASSRSTGKGDNYGYTF. CDR3 nucleotide sequence: TGCGCCAGCAGTAGGTCCACAGGGAAGGGGGATAACTATGGCTACACCTTC.

This chain uses TRBV5-1 with TRBJ2-3, with D unclear. Trimming stripped 4 bases from V and 0 bases from J, with 6 bases between. The CDR3 sequence is 13 residues long. The V gene's germline CDR1 is SGHRS and CDR2 YFSETQ. In DNA, the CDR3 is TGCGCCAGCAGCCGTACTAGCACAGATACGCAGTATTTT. Translating it yields CASSRTSTDTQYF.

The chain employs TRBV2 and TRBJ1-4; D not resolved. The V end was cut by 8 bases, the J end by 5 bases, with 6 bases between. Germline-derived CDR1 and CDR2 are SNHLY and FYNNEI. This CDR3 region has 11 residues. The CDR3 sequence: CASHTNEKLFF. Here the CDR3 DNA reads TGTGCCAGCCACACGAATGAAAAACTGTTTTTT.

The chain carries TRBV28 and TRBJ1-2; no clear D gene. This CDR3 region has 14 residues. CDR1 is MDHEN and CDR2 is SYDVKM in the germline V gene. Trimming took off 6 bases at V and 8 bases at J, with 19 bases between the two ends. The CDR3 region is CASSPTGVWLGYTF. The CDR3, as DNA: TGTGCCAGCAGCCCAACGGGCGTTTGGTTGGGCTACACCTTC.

J is TRBJ1-1 and V is TRBV11-3; D remains ambiguous. Germline loops: CDR1 SGHNT, CDR2 YENEEA. The CDR3 loop spans 13 amino acids. The V end was cut by 3 bases, the J end by 0 bases, with 5 bases between. In DNA form, the CDR3 reads TGTGCCAGCAGCTTCTCCTTGAACACTGAAGCTTTCTTT. This translates into CASSFSLNTEAFF.

The V and J genes are TRBV7-9 and TRBJ1-1; tentative D call: TRBD1 (6 bases). V was trimmed by 4 bases and J by 5 bases, leaving 23 bases between them. CDR1 SEHNR and CDR2 FQNEAQ come from the germline V gene (reference sequence). The CDR3 is 17 amino acids. The chain's CDR3 is CASSSSNLYRGGTEAFF. The CDR3 DNA is TGTGCCAGCAGCTCCTCCAACCTATATAGGGGGGGTACTGAAGCTTTCTTT.

CDR3 region: CATSRDLIGEAFF. CDR3 nucleotides: TGTGCCACCAGCAGAGATCTGATAGGTGAAGCTTTCTTT. The V gene is TRBV15, the J gene TRBJ1-1; D not resolved. V shed 0 bases and J shed 7 bases, with 9 bases lying between them. CDR1 is LNHNV and CDR2 is YYDKDF in the germline V gene (reference sequence). This CDR3 is built from 13 residues.

This chain connects TRBV25-1 to TRBJ2-1; D is undetermined. V gave up 1 base and J gave up 7 bases, with 8 bases separating them. The CDR3 runs to 13 residues. Germline CDR1 reads MGHDK; CDR2 reads SYGVNS. The CDR3 nucleotides read TGTGCCAGCAGTGAATCCCCGTCGAATGAGCAGTTCTTC. It specifies CASSESPSNEQFF.

The CDR3 protein is CASSRDRGDGYTF. CDR3 coding DNA: TGTGCCAGCAGCCGGGACAGGGGTGACGGCTACACCTTC. The rearrangement uses TRBV6-5 and TRBJ1-2, with TRBD1 matching 10 bases. The V segment lost 6 bases and the J segment 8 bases; nucleotides outside the gene matches: 6. Germline CDR1 and CDR2: MNHEY and SVGAGI. The length of the CDR3 is 13 residues.

V usage is TRBV5-6 and J usage is TRBJ2-7; TRBD1 might be the D (5 bases). The germline V and J ends were trimmed by 1 base and 1 base, with 21 bases remaining between them. The germline gives CDR1 SGHDT, CDR2 YYEEEE. The CDR3 totals 18 residues. Written as DNA, the CDR3 is TGTGCCAGCAGCTTGTACTTGACGAATAGGGGATTATCCTACGAGCAGTACTTC. As protein: CASSLYLTNRGLSYEQYF.

The chain recombines TRBV19 with TRBJ1-6; no reliable D call. Germline CDR1 and CDR2: LNHDA and SQIVND (reference sequence). Trimming left V 3 bases short and J 7 bases short, with 10 bases between. The CDR3 sequence is 14 residues long. The CDR3 region is CASSIRRINSPLHF. DNA of the CDR3: TGTGCCAGTAGTATTAGGAGAATCAATTCACCCCTCCACTTT. The complete variable domain, with remaining parts taken from reference TRBV19 and TRBJ1-6, reads DGGITQSPKYLFRKEGQNVTLSCEQNLNHDAMYWYRQDPGQGLRLIYYSQIVNDFQKGDIAEGYSVSREKKESFPLTVTSAQKNPTAFYLCASSIRRINSPLHFGNGTRLTVT.

The chain employs TRBV3-1 (or the pseudogene TRBV3-2) and TRBJ2-5, with 12 bases matching TRBD2. Per germline, CDR1 LGHDT and CDR2 YNNKEL (reference sequence). CDR3 length equals 18 residues. The V gene end was trimmed by 0 bases and the J gene end by 4 bases; junction bases not matched to a gene: 9. The CDR3 loop reads CASSQDLAGGKRGETQYF. Here the CDR3 DNA reads TGTGCCAGCAGCCAAGATCTAGCGGGGGGGAAGAGAGGAGAGACCCAGTACTTC.

The genes are TRBV5-6 and TRBJ2-4, with D unresolved. The CDR3 extends over 15 amino acids. CDR1 is SGHDT, CDR2 YYEEEE, per germline. Trimming took off 0 bases at V and 1 base at J, with 8 bases between the two ends. CDR3 nucleotide sequence: TGTGCCAGCAGCTTGGCCCCCAGGGCCAAAAACATTCAGTACTTC. It encodes CASSLAPRAKNIQYF.

This clone was seen just once. The chain employs TRBV7-2 and TRBJ2-3, with no clear D. Germline CDR1 is SGHTA and CDR2 is FQGNSA. This CDR3 has 13 amino acids. Trimming cost V 1 base and J 6 bases, with 8 bases left between them. The CDR3 DNA reads TGTGCCAGCAGCTTAGTACATGCGGATACGCAGTATTTT. Its translation is CASSLVHADTQYF.

The rearrangement joins TRBV11-2 to TRBJ2-7, with 12 bases matching TRBD2. This CDR3 comprises 18 residues. Per germline, CDR1 SGHAT and CDR2 FQNNGV. The V segment lost 3 bases and the J segment 1 base; nucleotides outside the gene matches: 10. For the CDR3, the DNA is TGTGCCAGCAGCTTTTCCCTACTAGCGGGAGGAGGATCCTACGAGCAGTACTTC. Translation gives CASSFSLLAGGGSYEQYF.

V gene TRBV5-5 combines with J gene TRBJ2-7; 12 bases map to TRBD1. This CDR3 region has 15 residues. CDR1 is SGHKS and CDR2 is YYEKEE in the germline V gene (reference sequence). V shed 0 bases, J shed 5 bases, and the junction held 3 bases outside the gene matches. The DNA for the CDR3 is TGTGCCAGCAGCTTGGCGGGACAGGGGGCCCACGAGCAGTACTTC. Translating gives CASSLAGQGAHEQYF.